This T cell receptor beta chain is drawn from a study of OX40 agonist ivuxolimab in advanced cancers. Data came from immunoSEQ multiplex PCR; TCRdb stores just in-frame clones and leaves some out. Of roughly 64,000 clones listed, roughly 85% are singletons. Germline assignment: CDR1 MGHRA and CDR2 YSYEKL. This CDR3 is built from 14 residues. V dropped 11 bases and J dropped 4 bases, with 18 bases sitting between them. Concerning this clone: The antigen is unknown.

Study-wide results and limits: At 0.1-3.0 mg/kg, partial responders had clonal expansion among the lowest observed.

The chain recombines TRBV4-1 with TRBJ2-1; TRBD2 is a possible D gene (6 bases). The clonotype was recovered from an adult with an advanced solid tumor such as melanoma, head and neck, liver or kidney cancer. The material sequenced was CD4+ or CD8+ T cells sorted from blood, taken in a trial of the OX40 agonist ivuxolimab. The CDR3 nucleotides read TGCGCCTCGGGGCGGGAACCACAATACAATGAGCAGTTCTTC. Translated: CASGREPQYNEQFF.